Sequencing of this TCR beta chain was carried out in a study of human T cells and chemical hapten exposure. Study results and limitations: It was expanded TCRs that formed significantly more large CDR3 similarity clusters than controls did.

For the library, individual cDNA molecules each received unique molecular identifiers. TCRdb passed the RACE reads through MiXCR, listing each CDR3 protein once. The table has around 71,000 distinct CDR3 sequences, about 9.1% seen once. The CDR3 is made up of 13 amino acids. V was shortened by 4 bases and J by 1 base, with 10 bases between the two germline ends. Germline CDR1 and CDR2: SQVTM and ANQGSEA. This clonotype was recorded at least ten times. What it recognizes is unknown. The time point: patch test 1, 2 weeks after DPC sensitization. Treatment noted: therapeutic diphenylcyclopropenone sensitization with weekly scalp DPC.

Specimen: whole blood, collected in connection with sensitization to the hapten diphenylcyclopropenone (DPC). V is TRBV29-1 and J is TRBJ1-1; unclear D gene. This clonotype was obtained from a middle-aged woman with alopecia areata. Some clones in this sample may be carry-over from other donors' samples. DNA of the CDR3: TGCAGCGTTGTAAGCGGCTCGAACACTGAAGCTTTCTTT. Translated: CSVVSGSNTEAFF.